What follows describes a single T cell receptor beta chain. Profiling relied on immunoSEQ multiplex PCR, and the TCRdb table lists in-frame clones only, not all of them. This sample has roughly 160,000 clones, with 88% found just once. The data were taken from a study of blood T cell repertoires in COVID-19. This CDR3 comprises 13 residues. J gave up 7 bases and V 0 bases, and 1 base lay outside the gene matches. CDR1 and CDR2 (germline): SGHRS, YFSETQ. Input material: peripheral blood. This TCR was sampled from a man in his fifties or sixties who had recovered from COVID-19. This chain connects TRBV5-1 to TRBJ1-1, with 9 bases identical to TRBD1. CDR3 protein: CASSLGTGVEAFF. In nucleotides, the CDR3 is TGCGCCAGCAGCTTGGGGACAGGGGTTGAAGCTTTCTTT. The whole variable domain, filled in from reference TRBV5-1 and TRBJ1-1, reads KAGVTQTPRYLIKTRGQQVTLSCSPISGHRSVSWYQQTPGQGLQFLFEYFSETQRNKGNFPGRFSGRQFSNSRSEMNVSTLELGDSALYLCASSLGTGVEAFFGQGTRLTVV.